This passage covers 5 T cell receptor beta chains from one sample sequenced in a study of cytomegalovirus exposure and HLA in healthy donors. This PCR relied on a set of 60 Vbeta primers and 13 Jbeta primers. TCRdb's table, derived via immunoSEQ multiplex PCR, lists solely in-frame clones and lacks some. The table lists some 97,000 clones, around 84% of them singletons. The specimen was PBMCs. These receptor sequences come from a woman in her late teens or twenties in good health and CMV-seronegative.

This clone was counted only a few times. The chain recombines TRBV4-1 with TRBJ2-1; the D is unclear. This CDR3 spans 15 amino acids. Trimming took off 1 base at V and 0 bases at J, with 7 bases between the two ends. CDR1 is MGHRA and CDR2 is YSYEKL in the germline V gene. CDR3 residues: CASSQAGGSYNEQFF. CDR3 DNA: TGCGCCAGCAGCCAAGCCGGTGGCTCCTACAATGAGCAGTTCTTC.

The chain combines TRBV7-9 with TRBJ1-2; perhaps TRBD1 as D (5 bases). The germline CDR1 and CDR2 sequences are SEHNR and FQNEAQ (reference sequence). The CDR3 has 15 amino acids. Trimming shortened V by 1 base and J by 4 bases, and 13 bases separated the two germline ends. CDR3 in amino acids: CASSLGVGPSYGYTF. The CDR3 DNA sequence: TGTGCCAGCAGCTTAGGGGTGGGGCCGAGCTATGGCTACACCTTC. The full variable domain, in which reference TRBV7-9 and TRBJ1-2 provide the parts outside the CDR3, is DTGVSQNPRHKITKRGQNVTFRCDPISEHNRLYWYRQTLGQGPEFLTYFQNEAQLEKSRLLSDRFSAERPKGSFSTLEIQRTEQGDSAMYLCASSLGVGPSYGYTFGSGTRLTVV.

This clone was detected only a few times. The chain combines TRBV2 with TRBJ1-4; a possible D gene is TRBD1 (6 bases). The CDR3 runs to 14 residues. Germline loops: CDR1 SNHLY, CDR2 FYNNEI. V lost 6 bases and J 5 bases, leaving 13 bases between the germline ends. CDR3 DNA: TGTGCCAGCAGGAAACAGGGTATAAATGAAAAACTGTTTTTT. Protein sequence: CASRKQGINEKLFF.

The chain has TRBV7-2 and TRBJ2-7; 8 positions agree with TRBD1. Per the germline V gene, CDR1 is SGHTA and CDR2 is FQGNSA. This CDR3 contains 15 residues. V trimming: 5 bases; J trimming: 2 bases; junction bases outside the gene matches: 8. CDR3 amino acids: CASSRQGSSTYEQYF. The CDR3 bases are TGTGCCAGCAGCAGACAGGGGAGTAGCACCTACGAGCAGTACTTC.

The gene calls are TRBV7-2 and TRBJ2-7, with D possibly TRBD2 on 6 matching bases. Germline loops: CDR1 SGHTA, CDR2 FQGNSA. Deletions cut 4 bases from V and 2 bases from J, with 12 bases between. CDR3 length: 14 residues. The CDR3 spells CASSWEAGPYEQYF. The CDR3 DNA follows: TGTGCCAGCAGCTGGGAAGCGGGCCCCTACGAGCAGTACTTC. The full variable domain, with the rest looked up from reference TRBV7-2 and TRBJ2-7, is GAGVSQSPSNKVTEKGKDVELRCDPISGHTALYWYRQSLGQGLEFLIYFQGNSAPDKSGLPSDRFSAERTGGSVSTLTIQRTQQEDSAVYLCASSWEAGPYEQYFGPGTRLTVT.